The rows below give T cell receptor beta chains drawn from one sample of a study of T-cell reconstitution after alpha-beta-depleted transplantation in children. TCRdb recomputed calls from the PCR reads with MiXCR, one row per CDR3 protein. The sample contains about 830,000 distinct CDR3 sequences, 15% to 20% of which appear only once. This specimen was PBMCs, mostly from graft donor cells, taken 360 days after TCRalphabeta/CD19-depleted stem cell transplant. The receptors originated from a male patient younger than 18 who had a stem cell transplant for acute lymphoblastic leukemia, so the T cells may come from the graft donor. CDR3s include the opening cysteine and the closing phenylalanine or tryptophan. The order of the fields is V gene, D gene, CDR3 protein. The D gene is left open where the match is weak.

TRBV5-5	TRBD1	CASSSILDRGGTDTQYF
TRBV5-6	TRBD2	CASSLAGTRLGAYEQYF
TRBV6-5	TRBD1	CASSYGGTGAYGYTF
TRBV6-5	-	CASSYVGGVETQYF
TRBV27	-	CASSLGVGGGNSYNEQFF
TRBV20-1	TRBD2	CSARTSQTQYF
TRBV7-9	-	CAGQGAIPLAEQYF
TRBV7-8	-	CASSSKRVTDTQYF
TRBV5-1	-	CASAGHPYEQYF
TRBV7-9	TRBD1	CASSRLPGQGEETQYF
TRBV7-9	-	CASSLDGFQETQYF
TRBV7-2	-	CASSLLGRSYEQYF
TRBV20-1	-	CSARDPLEGQAFF
TRBV9	TRBD2	CASSVGGTRIRGETQYF
TRBV5-1	-	CASSFTWTDPMNTEAFF
TRBV7-3	TRBD1	CASSSTGGVYNEQFF
TRBV30	TRBD2	CAWSAGLAGDEQYF
TRBV20-1	TRBD2	CSARGLAGVGIEQYF
TRBV27	TRBD1	CASSGTRDSFNYGYTF
TRBV29-1	-	CSVEGHGTYEQYF
TRBV3-1	-	CASSQEGRGTNYGYTF
TRBV5-1	-	CASSGNSGANNEQFF
TRBV27	-	CASSLTLQIFTYEQYF
TRBV29-1	TRBD1	CSVGRTGGNGYTF
TRBV25-1	TRBD2	CASSEYPGLAGVDHYEQYF
TRBV9	TRBD1	CASSGGTGFTEKLFF
TRBV4-2	-	CASSQAGQNNEQFF
TRBV10-1	TRBD2	CASSEQASGSYEQYF
TRBV27	-	CASSPTSNTEAFF
TRBV20-1	-	CSARDQGGTPDTQYF
TRBV5-1	-	CASSSALRTAIYF
TRBV5-1	TRBD2	CASSLRALAGLVETQYF
TRBV6-1	-	CASTPGKGFSAYEQYF
TRBV20-1	-	CSARDLGSSTDTQYF
TRBV7-2	TRBD1	CASSLYGQGAYEQYF
TRBV7-7	TRBD2	CASSLFVAGVGVEQFF
TRBV27	-	CASTLGGELFF
TRBV7-9	-	CASSLFEDSPLHF
TRBV5-1	TRBD2	CASSLPAGGITGELFF
TRBV4-1	-	CASAYPGRRNEKLFF
TRBV2	TRBD1	CASVRGQSSYNEQFF
TRBV5-5	TRBD2	CASSLAERGYNEQFF
TRBV12-3/TRBV12-4	TRBD2	CASTSGRGSIQYF
TRBV12-3/TRBV12-4	-	CASSLWVGWQFF
TRBV5-1	-	CASSGGQTVNEKLFF
TRBV7-6	TRBD1	CASSLWTGAVSNQPQHF
TRBV4-1	TRBD2	CASSQRLAGNNEQFF
TRBV7-8	-	CASSLALTANTEAFF
TRBV20-1	TRBD2	CSAGLAGGWEDTQYF
TRBV7-9	-	CASSFVENQPQHF